The clone carrying this T cell receptor (beta chain) was found a few times. Its antigen is not known. This sample stems from a study of early T cells in non-severe SARS-CoV-2 infection. Study-level background: The authors sequenced bulk RNA from unsorted whole blood, leaving chains unpaired.

Looked up from germline, CDR1 is SGHVS and CDR2 is FQNEAQ. With V trimmed by 5 bases and J by 0 bases, 3 bases remained unmatched. The CDR3 extends over 14 amino acids. Study outcomes and limitations: Matching with VDJdb favored anti-spike CD8 responses (missing private and CD4 specificities).

Individual cDNA molecules were tagged with unique molecular identifiers, the study reported. TCRdb used MiXCR to reprocess the 5' RACE reads, holding one entry per CDR3 protein. The sample yields 85,000 to 95,000 distinct CDR3 sequences, 16% seen once. The origin of this receptor is an adult who was a healthcare worker with PCR-confirmed SARS-CoV-2 infection or an uninfected control (not recorded which). The chain combines TRBV7-8 with TRBJ2-5; 7 nucleotides agree with TRBD1. The starting material was whole blood, obtained at baseline. The CDR3 nucleotides read TGTGCCAGCAGCATAGGGGGCTACCAAGAGACCCAGTACTTC. Its translation is CASSIGGYQETQYF.